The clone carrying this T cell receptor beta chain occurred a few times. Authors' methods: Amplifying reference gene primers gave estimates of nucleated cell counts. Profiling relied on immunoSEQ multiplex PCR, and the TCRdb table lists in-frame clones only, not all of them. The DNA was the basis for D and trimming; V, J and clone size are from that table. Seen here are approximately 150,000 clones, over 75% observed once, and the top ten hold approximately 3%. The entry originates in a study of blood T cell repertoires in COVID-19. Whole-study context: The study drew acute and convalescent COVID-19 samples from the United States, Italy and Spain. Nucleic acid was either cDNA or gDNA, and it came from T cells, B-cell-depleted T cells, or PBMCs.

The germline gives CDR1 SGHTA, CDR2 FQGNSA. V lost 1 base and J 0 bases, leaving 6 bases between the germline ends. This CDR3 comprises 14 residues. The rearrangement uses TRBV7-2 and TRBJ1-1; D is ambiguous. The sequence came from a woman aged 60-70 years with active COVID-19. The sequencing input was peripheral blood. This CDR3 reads CASSLGLMNTEAFF. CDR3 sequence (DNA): TGTGCCAGCAGCTTAGGACTCATGAACACTGAAGCTTTCTTT.